One sample yielded the 5 T cell receptor beta chains listed below, sequenced in a study of lymphopenia after photon versus proton radiotherapy. Generated by immunoSEQ multiplex PCR, the TCRdb table keeps only in-frame clones and is missing some. In the table there are 15,000 to 20,000 clones, approximately 82% of which are singletons. The sequencing here drew on peripheral blood, taken from a patient treated with proton-based radiotherapy. These receptors were taken from a man aged 65 to 85 with pancreatic cancer.

The rearrangement uses TRBV2 and TRBJ2-7; D remains unclear. V was shortened by 7 bases and J by 6 bases, with 25 bases between the two germline ends. This CDR3 is built from 16 residues. Germline lookup yields CDR1 SNHLY and CDR2 FYNNEI. The CDR3 DNA follows: TGTGCCAGCAACTTTCATGCTGGGCAGGATCTCATCGAGCAGTACTTC. Protein product: CASNFHAGQDLIEQYF.

This sequence joins TRBV7-8 and TRBJ2-1, with 10 nucleotides matching TRBD1. V lost 4 bases to trimming and J lost 4 bases; unmatched junction nucleotides: 7. The CDR3 loop spans 16 amino acids. Germline loops: CDR1 SGHVS, CDR2 FQNEAQ. CDR3 sequence reads: CASSSTGGAGYNEQFF. CDR3 nucleotides: TGTGCCAGCAGCTCGACAGGGGGCGCGGGGTACAATGAGCAGTTCTTC.

The J gene is TRBJ1-3, the V gene TRBV7-3; TRBD1 is a possible D gene (5 bases). The V end was cut by 4 bases, the J end by 2 bases, with 12 bases between. The length of the CDR3 is 15 residues. The germline V gene has CDR1 SGHTA and CDR2 FQGTGA. CDR3 in amino acids: CASSSQGATGNTIYF. CDR3 sequence (DNA): TGTGCCAGCAGCTCTCAGGGCGCTACTGGAAACACCATATATTTT.

The chain is built from TRBV11-2 and TRBJ1-5; 9 bases fit TRBD1. J lost 4 bases, V lost 5 bases, and 3 bases had no gene match. There are 14 residues in the CDR3. CDR1 and CDR2 from the germline V gene are SGHAT and FQNNGV. CDR3 in DNA: TGTGCCAGCAGCCGACAGGGGGGGAATCAGCCCCAGCATTTT. Encoded protein: CASSRQGGNQPQHF. The full variable domain, with the rest looked up from reference TRBV11-2 and TRBJ1-5, is EAGVAQSPRYKIIEKRQSVAFWCNPISGHATLYWYQQILGQGPKLLIQFQNNGVVDDSQLPKDRFSAERLKGVDSTLKIQPAKLEDSAVYLCASSRQGGNQPQHFGDGTRLSIL.

The chain couples TRBV9 to TRBJ2-1; the match to TRBD2 covers 14 bases. Germline CDR1 and CDR2: SGDLS and YYNGEE. J was trimmed by 2 bases and V by 3 bases; bases with no gene match: 4. The CDR3 is 17 residues long. This CDR3 reads CASSEGLAGGPYNEQFF. CDR3 DNA sequence: TGTGCCAGCAGCGAAGGACTAGCGGGGGGACCCTACAATGAGCAGTTCTTC.